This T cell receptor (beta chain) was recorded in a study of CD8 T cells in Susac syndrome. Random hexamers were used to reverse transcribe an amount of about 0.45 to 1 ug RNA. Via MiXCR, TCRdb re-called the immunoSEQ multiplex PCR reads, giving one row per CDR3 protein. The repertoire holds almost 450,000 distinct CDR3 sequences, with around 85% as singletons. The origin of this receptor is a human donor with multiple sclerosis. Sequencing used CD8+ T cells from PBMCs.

The CDR3 region has the DNA TGTGCCTTCGGACAGGGGGGTTACAATGAGCAGTTCTTC. Its protein is CAFGQGGYNEQFF. This chain links TRBV30 with TRBJ2-1, with TRBD1 matching 10 bases. The CDR3 has 13 amino acids. The germline V gene encodes CDR1 GTSNPN and CDR2 SVGIG (reference sequence). J was trimmed by 4 bases and V by 7 bases; bases with no gene match: 4.